A selection of T cell receptor beta chains follows, all from one sample in a study of cytomegalovirus exposure and HLA in healthy donors. Measured with immunoSEQ multiplex PCR; TCRdb has only the in-frame clones, and not every one. The table lists about 160,000 clones, under 90% of them singletons, with 4% to 5% in the top ten. The sequencing input was PBMCs. Receptors were obtained from a man aged 30-40 years in good health and CMV-seronegative. CDR3s include the opening cysteine and the closing phenylalanine or tryptophan. The D gene is left open where the match is weak.

V gene,J gene,D gene,CDR3 DNA,CDR3 protein
TRBV4-3,TRBJ2-1,TRBD2,TGCGCCAGCAGCCAAGACCCGACTAGCGGTTACAATGAGCAGTTCTTC,CASSQDPTSGYNEQFF
TRBV30,TRBJ1-6,-,TGTGCCTCGAGGGCAGGGGCCGTAAGATGGCTTAATTCACCCCTCCACTTT,CASRAGAVRWLNSPLHF
TRBV14,TRBJ2-2,TRBD1,TGTGCCAGCAGCCTCGCGACAGGGGTAAACACCGGGGAGCTGTTTTTT,CASSLATGVNTGELFF
TRBV19,TRBJ2-2,-,TGTGCCTCGAAGCAGGGCCCCGGGGAGCTGTTTTTT,CASKQGPGELFF
TRBV21-1,TRBJ1-1,-,TGTGCCAGCAGCTCAGAGCAGGGTGTGGTAGCTTTCTTT,CASSSEQGVVAFF
TRBV28,TRBJ2-3,-,TGTGCCAGCAGTACTATACCCACAGATACGCAGTATTTT,CASSTIPTDTQYF
TRBV5-4,TRBJ1-1,TRBD1,TGTGCCAGCAGATCGGGACAGCCTAACACTGAAGCTTTCTTT,CASRSGQPNTEAFF
TRBV28,TRBJ1-5,-,TGTGCCGCGGCGGTCAATCAGCCCCAGCATTTT,CAAAVNQPQHF
TRBV5-6,TRBJ2-2,-,TGTGCCAGCACAGAGGGGGTCGCCGGGGAGCTGTTTTTT,CASTEGVAGELFF
TRBV30,TRBJ1-5,TRBD1,TGTGCCTGGCGCCGACGAGGGACAGGGTACCAGCCCCAGCATTTT,CAWRRRGTGYQPQHF
TRBV5-1,TRBJ2-3,TRBD2,TGCGCCAGCAGCTTGGCTCCAGGACTAGCGGGGGGGCCAGATACGCAGTATTTT,CASSLAPGLAGGPDTQYF
TRBV28,TRBJ1-4,-,TGTGCCAGCAGTTCCCCGAATGAAAAACTGTTTTTT,CASSSPNEKLFF
TRBV7-3,TRBJ2-7,-,TGTGCCAGCAGCTTAGGAATCGGGACTGCCTACGAGCAGTACTTC,CASSLGIGTAYEQYF
TRBV4-1,TRBJ2-5,-,TGCGCCAGCAGCCAATCCCCCAGTGAGGTCGGCCCTTGGACCCAGTACTTC,CASSQSPSEVGPWTQYF
TRBV9,TRBJ1-6,TRBD1,TGTGCCAGCAGCACTGGGACAGGCCTCGGTTCACCCCTCCACTTT,CASSTGTGLGSPLHF
TRBV5-4,TRBJ1-3,-,TGTGCCAGCAGCTTTCGATCGGGATCTAGCTCTGGAAACACCATATATTTT,CASSFRSGSSSGNTIYF
TRBV7-2,TRBJ1-5,-,TGTGCCAGCAGCTTAGCCGGGCGGGGGAATCAGCCCCAGCATTTT,CASSLAGRGNQPQHF
TRBV7-2,TRBJ2-7,TRBD1,TGTGCCAGCAGCAGGAACCGGGACAGGGAACACGAGCAGTACTTC,CASSRNRDREHEQYF
TRBV6-4,TRBJ2-1,TRBD2,TGTGCCAGCAGTGATTTCGCCGGGGGGTACGAGCAGTTCTTC,CASSDFAGGYEQFF
TRBV9,TRBJ1-6,-,TGTGCCAGCAGCGGGACTTGGGAGTATTCACCCCTCCACTTT,CASSGTWEYSPLHF
TRBV9,TRBJ1-5,-,TGTGCCAGCAGCCCCCAGCCCGGGGATGATCAGCCCCAGCATTTT,CASSPQPGDDQPQHF
TRBV18,TRBJ1-4,TRBD1,TGTGCCAGCTCGTCAGGGGGTATCAATGAAAAACTGTTTTTT,CASSSGGINEKLFF
TRBV19,TRBJ1-6,-,TGTGCCAGTAGCCAGGACAGTGGACGATATAATTCACCCCTCCACTTT,CASSQDSGRYNSPLHF
TRBV10-1,TRBJ2-1,TRBD2,TGCGCCAGCAGTGGGGGGAGGGAGGCGGGGAATGAGCAGTTCTTC,CASSGGREAGNEQFF
TRBV9,TRBJ2-1,TRBD1,TGTGCCAGCAGCGTATGGGGGACAGCCCATGAGCAGTTCTTC,CASSVWGTAHEQFF
TRBV6-6,TRBJ2-3,TRBD2,TGTGCCAGCACCGGGAGGAAGCGGGGGCCCACAGATACGCAGTATTTT,CASTGRKRGPTDTQYF
TRBV27,TRBJ2-1,-,TGTGCCAGCCTAGGGGGAAGGTACAATGAGCAGTTCTTC,CASLGGRYNEQFF
TRBV25-1,TRBJ2-2,TRBD1,TGTGCCAGCAGTAGACAGGGGAGGAACACCGGGGAGCTGTTTTTT,CASSRQGRNTGELFF
TRBV5-5,TRBJ2-7,-,TGTGCCAGCAGCCCGCGAATTAGCTCCTACGAGCAGTACTTC,CASSPRISSYEQYF
TRBV5-4,TRBJ2-5,-,TGTGCCAGCAGCCTACAAGAGACCCAGTACTTC,CASSLQETQYF
TRBV5-1,TRBJ2-7,TRBD1,TGCGCCAGCAGCTTCGGGACAGGGGGCTACGAGCAGTACTTC,CASSFGTGGYEQYF
TRBV9,TRBJ2-7,-,TGTGCCAGCAGCGTAGGACAGGTCTCCTACGAGCAGTACTTC,CASSVGQVSYEQYF